Presented here are 3 T cell receptor beta chains from one specimen sequenced in a study of Ad26.COV2.S vaccination and SARS-CoV-2 variants. Some clones are missing from TCRdb's copy, which holds only in-frame ones; the method was immunoSEQ multiplex PCR. The sample comprises 200,000 to 250,000 clones, approximately 90% of which are singletons, and over 8.5% rests with the top ten. The sample's treatment: roughly 19 received Ad26.COV2.S at low or high dose, single or two shots; 5 received placebo; per-sample allocation not given. Material that was analyzed had been drawn on day 63 after the first vaccine or placebo injection. This material consisted of peripheral blood, taken in a trial of Ad26.COV2.S vaccine versus placebo. These receptors came from a person aged 18-60 years who received the Ad26.COV2.S COVID-19 vaccine or a placebo.

This rearrangement joins TRBV6-5 to TRBJ1-2; no clear D gene. CDR1 is MNHEY and CDR2 is SVGAGI in the germline V gene. V was cut by 8 bases and J by 0 bases, with 7 bases left in between. The CDR3 consists of 12 residues. CDR3 protein: CASGRPNYGYTF. The CDR3 nucleotides read TGTGCCAGCGGCAGACCTAACTATGGCTACACCTTC.

This chain links TRBV7-2 with TRBJ2-2; no clear D. CDR1 and CDR2 (germline): SGHTA, FQGNSA. This CDR3 spans 11 amino acids. Trimming pared 5 bases from V and 4 bases from J, leaving 2 bases between. CDR3 nucleotide sequence: TGTGCCAGCAGCATCACCGGGGAGCTGTTTTTT. The encoded protein is CASSITGELFF.

This rearrangement joins TRBV9 to TRBJ2-7; D is perhaps TRBD2 (5 bases). The CDR3 sequence is 14 residues long. CDR1 is SGDLS, CDR2 YYNGEE, per germline. Trimming took 4 bases from V and 3 from J, leaving 14 bases between them. The DNA for the CDR3 is TGTGCCAGCAGCCCAGGAGGACTGGACTACGAGCAGTACTTC. Translation: CASSPGGLDYEQYF.